One sample yielded the 18 T cell receptor beta chains listed below, sequenced in a study of somatic mutations in cytotoxic T cells in rheumatoid arthritis. Produced via immunoSEQ multiplex PCR; TCRdb's table is partial and in-frame only. The sample contains around 20,000 clones, around four fifths of which appear only once. The sample was CD8+ T cells sorted from blood. The origin of the receptors is a man between 18 and 35 years old with rheumatoid arthritis.

The rearrangement uses TRBV5-6 and TRBJ1-1, with D possibly being TRBD1 (5 bases). Trimming cost V 3 bases and J 8 bases, with 26 bases left between them. The germline V gene has CDR1 SGHDT and CDR2 YYEEEE. CDR3 length: 17 residues. The CDR3 region has the DNA TGTGCCAGCAGCTCCCAGGCCGGTCTCTGGGAGAGGGGAGAAGCTTTCTTT. This encodes CASSSQAGLWERGEAFF.

The gene calls are TRBV13 and TRBJ2-1; 11 nucleotides agree with TRBD2. The CDR3 length is 14 residues. Germline V gene lookup returns CDR1 PRHDT and CDR2 FYEKMQ (reference sequence). Losses at the gene ends were 6 bases for V and 9 bases for J; bases not matched to a gene: 7. The CDR3 DNA follows: TGTGCCAGCAGTCCATTAGCGGGGGGGCGTGAGCAGTTCTTC. As protein: CASSPLAGGREQFF.

The table lists this clone with a few counts. The chain is built from TRBV27 and TRBJ2-7; D not resolved. CDR3 size: 13 residues. V was clipped by 4 bases and J by 1 base, with 8 bases between them. The V gene's germline CDR1 is MNHEY and CDR2 SMNVEV (reference sequence). The DNA for the CDR3 is TGTGCCAGCAGTTGGGCAGATTCCTACGAGCAGTACTTC. Protein: CASSWADSYEQYF.

This chain uses TRBV11-2 with TRBJ2-7; TRBD2 matches 11 bases. CDR1 and CDR2 (germline): SGHAT, FQNNGV. This CDR3 has 15 amino acids. Trimming removed 5 bases from V and 4 bases from J; junction bases left unmatched: 7. Written as DNA, the CDR3 is TGTGCCAGCAGCGATCCGGGACTAGCGGTATACGAGCAGTACTTC. Translating it yields CASSDPGLAVYEQYF.

V gene TRBV4-1 combines with J gene TRBJ1-4; D is perhaps TRBD1 (5 bases). Germline V gene sequence: CDR1 MGHRA, CDR2 YSYEKL. The V end was cut by 1 base, the J end by 4 bases, with 16 bases between. CDR3 length equals 17 residues. CDR3 sequence: CASSQAAGRGFNEKLFF. The CDR3 coding sequence is TGCGCCAGCAGCCAAGCAGCCGGGCGGGGCTTTAATGAAAAACTGTTTTTT.

This sequence joins TRBV10-1 and TRBJ1-5; no reliable D call. Germline values: CDR1 WNHNN, CDR2 SYGVQD (reference sequence). The CDR3 covers 13 residues. V lost 4 bases and J 6 bases, leaving 10 bases between the germline ends. The CDR3 bases are TGCGCCAGCAGTGGACAAGGCGGTCAGCCCCAGCATTTT. Translation gives CASSGQGGQPQHF.

The chain uses TRBV15 and TRBJ1-5, with TRBD1 matching over 7 bases. The V gene end was trimmed by 3 bases and the J gene end by 7 bases; junction bases not matched to a gene: 9. This CDR3 has 15 residues. The germline gives CDR1 LNHNV, CDR2 YYDKDF (reference sequence). The CDR3 reads CATSSADRELQPQHF. DNA of the CDR3: TGTGCCACCAGCAGCGCCGACAGGGAGTTACAGCCCCAGCATTTT.

The J gene is TRBJ2-6, the V gene TRBV13; no firm D call. In germline, CDR1 is PRHDT, CDR2 FYEKMQ (reference sequence). CDR3 length: 16 amino acids. The ends were cut back, 5 bases at V and 0 bases at J, with 11 bases in the middle. CDR3 protein: CASSETLTSGANVLTF. CDR3 coding DNA: TGTGCCAGCAGCGAGACCCTGACCTCTGGGGCCAACGTCCTGACTTTC.

This sequence joins TRBV27 and TRBJ2-7, with TRBD1 as a possible D gene (5 bases). Germline-derived CDR1 and CDR2 are MNHEY and SMNVEV (reference sequence). This CDR3 spans 14 amino acids. V shed 3 bases and J shed 3 bases, with 12 bases lying between them. CDR3 sequence (DNA): TGTGCCAGCAGTTTGATGGACGGACACTACGAGCAGTACTTC. Translated: CASSLMDGHYEQYF.

This sequence joins TRBV13 and TRBJ2-1, with TRBD2 identical over 7 bases. The germline gives CDR1 PRHDT, CDR2 FYEKMQ (reference sequence). CDR3 size: 17 residues. Unmatched junction bases numbered 14, after V lost 5 bases and J lost 4 bases. In nucleotides, the CDR3 is TGTGCCAGCAGCCCCGAACTGACGGGACTACTATACAATGAGCAGTTCTTC. Its translation: CASSPELTGLLYNEQFF.

This rearrangement joins TRBV28 to TRBJ1-5; possible D gene TRBD1, 5 bases. The length of the CDR3 is 16 residues. The germline V gene encodes CDR1 MDHEN and CDR2 SYDVKM. With 6 bases removed from V and 6 bases from J, the gap between germline ends came to 21 bases. The CDR3 sequence is CASSPRGIGIGQPQHF. The CDR3 DNA follows: TGTGCCAGCAGCCCCCGGGGGATAGGTATAGGTCAGCCCCAGCATTTT.

This clone was seen a single time. The chain is built from TRBV27 and TRBJ1-5; 8 positions match TRBD1. With V trimmed by 1 base and J by 6 bases, 11 bases remained unmatched. Looked up from germline, CDR1 is MNHEY and CDR2 is SMNVEV (reference sequence). The length of the CDR3 is 17 residues. DNA for the CDR3: TGTGCCAGCAGTTTATTTTTTCGGGCAGGGGGCAGTCAGCCCCAGCATTTT. Amino acids: CASSLFFRAGGSQPQHF.

The chain combines TRBV5-5 with TRBJ1-2, with TRBD1 matching over 8 bases. J gave up 0 bases and V 3 bases, and 1 base lay outside the gene matches. CDR1 is SGHKS, CDR2 YYEKEE, per germline (reference sequence). The CDR3 extends over 14 amino acids. CDR3 protein: CASSSQGANYGYTF. The CDR3 DNA reads TGTGCCAGCAGCTCACAGGGGGCTAACTATGGCTACACCTTC. Supplemented by reference TRBV5-5 and TRBJ1-2, the full variable domain reads DAGVTQSPTHLIKTRGQQVTLRCSPISGHKSVSWYQQVLGQGPQFIFQYYEKEERGRGNFPDRFSARQFPNYSSELNVNALLLGDSALYLCASSSQGANYGYTFGSGTRLTVV.

This rearrangement joins TRBV4-3 to TRBJ2-1; D is perhaps TRBD1 or TRBD2 (5 bases each). V lost 5 bases, J lost 1 base, and 15 bases lay in between. Looked up from germline, CDR1 is LGHNA and CDR2 is YSLEER. CDR3 length: 16 residues. The CDR3 loop reads CASSGFGTGSYNEQFF. Here the CDR3 DNA reads TGCGCCAGCAGCGGTTTTGGGACGGGGTCCTACAATGAGCAGTTCTTC.

The J gene is TRBJ1-5, the V gene TRBV5-6; D is unresolved. Looked up from germline, CDR1 is SGHDT and CDR2 is YYEEEE. V was clipped by 2 bases and J by 1 base, with 7 bases between them. This CDR3 has 14 residues. CDR3 amino acids: CASSFHVSNQPQHF. CDR3 sequence (DNA): TGTGCCAGCAGCTTCCACGTGAGCAATCAGCCCCAGCATTTT.

This chain connects TRBV9 to TRBJ2-5, with 13 bases fitting TRBD2. Germline V lookup: CDR1 SGDLS, CDR2 YYNGEE. The CDR3 totals 16 residues. Trimming cost V 0 bases and J 4 bases; bases outside gene matches: 3. CDR3 loop: CASSVELAGGRETQYF. The DNA of the CDR3 is TGTGCCAGCAGCGTAGAACTAGCGGGGGGGAGAGAGACCCAGTACTTC.

J is TRBJ2-1 and V is TRBV5-8, with a weak D call TRBD1 (5 bases). The V gene lost 4 bases and the J gene lost 0 bases, with 14 bases spanning the gap. The germline V gene has CDR1 SGHTS and CDR2 YDEGEE. This CDR3 has 16 residues. This chain's CDR3 is CASSQPRQSSYNEQFF. CDR3 in DNA: TGTGCCAGCAGCCAACCAAGACAGAGCTCCTACAATGAGCAGTTCTTC.

Here the CDR3 reads CAAGDRGQEQYF. In DNA, the CDR3 is TGTGCCGCTGGGGACAGGGGGCAGGAGCAGTACTTC. V and J are TRBV4-2 and TRBJ2-7, with TRBD1 matching over 12 bases. Germline assignment: CDR1 LGHNA and CDR2 YNFKEQ. The CDR3 runs 12 residues. V lost 11 bases and J lost 7; bases outside the gene matches: 6.